Listed here is a single T cell receptor (beta chain). Antigen unknown. Here immunoSEQ multiplex PCR was the method, and the copy in TCRdb shows in-frame clones only, minus some. The data contain around 69,000 clones, around 86% of them singletons. The sample originates from a study of a mutant IDH1 vaccine in newly diagnosed glioma. Study-wide context: Vaccination began 4-6 weeks post radiotherapy alone, or with temozolomide cycles. Patients got radiotherapy, temozolomide, or both beforehand, and most got both. Treated patients showed a male proportion of approximately 62%, a female proportion of about 40%, and a mean age of around 39 years.

V lost 4 bases and J lost 0, with 11 bases in between. The germline gives CDR1 SGHNT, CDR2 YYREEE (reference sequence). The CDR3 has 15 residues. Time point specified: week 35, safety follow-up. Vaccination used 300 ug of mutant IDH1 20-mer peptide per dose, with topical imiquimod. Patients carried new grade 3 or 4 IDH1-mutant astrocytomas lacking nuclear ATRX. The TCR was taken from a man aged 25-40 years with glioma. The sample consisted of PBMCs, taken from a glioma patient whose treatment included an IDH1 peptide vaccine. The chain is built from TRBV5-4 and TRBJ1-3; perhaps TRBD1 as D (5 bases). CDR3 region: CASSPGGDSGNTIYF. The CDR3 DNA follows: TGTGCCAGCAGCCCTGGAGGGGACTCTGGAAACACCATATATTTT.